The 25 T cell receptor beta chains given below trace back to one sample, sequenced in a study of blood T cell repertoires in COVID-19. TCRdb keeps only in-frame clones here, not all; method: immunoSEQ multiplex PCR. The profile shows about 50,000 clones, more than 70% of them singletons. Sequenced material: peripheral blood. These receptors all come from a human donor in a cohort sampled during active COVID-19.

V and J are TRBV2 and TRBJ2-1; tentative D call: TRBD2 (5 bases). Germline CDR1 is SNHLY and CDR2 is FYNNEI. Trimming took 10 bases from V and 9 from J, leaving 16 bases between them. The CDR3 sequence is 12 residues long. The chain's CDR3 is CANRNSGFEQFF. CDR3 bases: TGTGCCAATCGGAATTCGGGGTTTGAGCAGTTCTTC.

The CDR3, as DNA: TGTGCCCTACAGGGGAATGAGCCCCAGCATTTT. Its translation: CALQGNEPQHF. The gene calls are TRBV24-1 and TRBJ1-5, with 7 bases aligning to TRBD1. After removal of 12 bases from V and 8 bases from J, the junction contained 6 bases not matched to a gene. The germline gives CDR1 KGHDR, CDR2 SFDVKD. The CDR3 totals 11 residues.

This clone turned up a few times. The chain has TRBV2 and TRBJ2-1, with TRBD2 matching over 12 bases. The ends lost 11 bases at V and 4 bases at J; junction bases unmatched: 6. Germline CDR1 reads SNHLY; CDR2 reads FYNNEI. The CDR3 runs to 14 residues. CDR3 nucleotide sequence: TGTGCCGACAGACTAGCGGGGGAATACAATGAGCAGTTCTTC. It encodes CADRLAGEYNEQFF.

This chain connects TRBV2 to TRBJ2-1, with TRBD2 matching 10 bases. The CDR3 runs 15 residues. The V gene's germline CDR1 is SNHLY and CDR2 FYNNEI. The V segment lost 7 bases and the J segment 9 bases; nucleotides outside the gene matches: 12. The CDR3 here is CASTSQRGGLSEQFF. The DNA for the CDR3 is TGTGCCAGCACCTCCCAGCGGGGGGGCTTAAGTGAGCAGTTCTTC.

This clone was counted once. This chain links TRBV2 with TRBJ1-2; TRBD1 matches 7 bases. CDR1 and CDR2 (germline): SNHLY, FYNNEI. The CDR3 is made up of 13 amino acids. Trimming took 2 bases from V and 10 from J; bases not matched to a gene: 7. CDR3 nucleotide sequence: TGTGCCAGCAGTGAAACGGGACAGTACTCCTACACCTTC. This codes for CASSETGQYSYTF.

The CDR3 coding sequence is TGTGCCAGCAGTACCACGACAGTCCGGGGGAATCAGCCCCAGCATTTT. Translated: CASSTTTVRGNQPQHF. V and J are TRBV6-6 and TRBJ1-5, with a possible D match to TRBD1 (5 bases). The CDR3 spans 16 residues. With 5 bases removed from V and 4 bases from J, the gap between germline ends came to 18 bases. In germline, CDR1 is MNHNY, CDR2 SVGAGI (reference sequence).

The V gene is TRBV10-1, the J gene TRBJ2-1, with TRBD1 matching 8 bases. V dropped 0 bases and J dropped 6; count of bases not matched to a gene: 7. The CDR3 consists of 16 residues. CDR1 is WNHNN and CDR2 is SYGVQD in the germline V gene (reference sequence). CDR3 bases: TGCGCCAGCAGTGAGTCTAGCAGGGGGCAAGGCAATGAGCAGTTCTTC. Translating it yields CASSESSRGQGNEQFF.

The chain is built from TRBV30 and TRBJ1-1; the D gene is possibly TRBD1 (5 bases). The germline CDR1 and CDR2 sequences are GTSNPN and SVGIG (reference sequence). The CDR3 length is 12 residues. V shed 4 bases and J shed 4 bases, with 10 bases lying between them. The CDR3 bases are TGTGCCTGGAAATACGGGGGCACTGAAGCTTTCTTT. Translating gives CAWKYGGTEAFF.

V and J are TRBV9 and TRBJ1-5; TRBD1 matches at 7 bases. In germline, CDR1 is SGDLS, CDR2 YYNGEE. V was pared by 10 bases and J by 4 bases, with 11 bases of the junction left unmatched. The CDR3 sequence is 14 residues long. The chain's CDR3 is CAVEGQAANQPQHF. The CDR3 nucleotides are TGTGCCGTCGAAGGACAGGCGGCTAATCAGCCCCAGCATTTT.

A single count supports this clone. The J gene is TRBJ2-3, the V gene TRBV28, with 7 bases matching TRBD2. V was pared by 6 bases and J by 2 bases, with 8 bases of the junction left unmatched. Per germline, CDR1 MDHEN and CDR2 SYDVKM. The CDR3 is made up of 15 amino acids. The CDR3 DNA follows: TGTGCCAGCAGGGGGGAGACTAGCATCACAGATACGCAGTATTTT. Translated: CASRGETSITDTQYF.

The chain is built from TRBV4-2 and TRBJ1-1; D remains unclear. Trimming took 2 bases from V and 4 from J, leaving 11 bases between them. The CDR3 loop spans 14 amino acids. Germline V CDR1 and CDR2: LGHNA, YNFKEQ. CDR3 sequence (DNA): TGTGCCAGCAGCCAAAAGGGTAGCGGCACTGAAGCTTTCTTT. This encodes CASSQKGSGTEAFF.

The J gene is TRBJ2-7, the V gene TRBV7-8; 7 positions agree with TRBD1. CDR3 length: 13 amino acids. The V gene's germline CDR1 is SGHVS and CDR2 FQNEAQ. The trim removed 5 bases at V and 3 bases at J, leaving 4 bases unmatched. DNA for the CDR3: TGTGCCAGCAGCCCAGACAGGGTCTACGAGCAGTACTTC. Its translation is CASSPDRVYEQYF.

On this clone itself: Other DNA sequences within the sample encode an identical CDR3. The rearrangement joins TRBV6-5 to TRBJ1-3, with D tentatively TRBD1 (6 bases). V lost 6 bases and J lost 4, with 13 bases in between. The CDR3 extends over 14 amino acids. CDR1 is MNHEY and CDR2 is SVGAGI in the germline V gene. As DNA, the CDR3 is TGTGCCAGCAGCCGAACAGGGTCCGGAAACACCATATATTTT. As protein: CASSRTGSGNTIYF.

This rearrangement joins TRBV19 to TRBJ2-2, with TRBD1 as a possible D gene (5 bases). Germline assignment: CDR1 LNHDA and CDR2 SQIVND (reference sequence). V lost 5 bases, J lost 0 bases, and 10 bases lay in between. CDR3 size: 15 residues. CDR3 residues: CASSPRTTNTGELFF. CDR3 sequence (DNA): TGTGCCAGTAGTCCCCGGACAACGAACACCGGGGAGCTGTTTTTT.

V gene TRBV6-1 combines with J gene TRBJ2-2; D is undetermined. This CDR3 spans 13 amino acids. V lost 2 bases, J lost 6 bases, and 7 bases lay in between. The V gene's germline CDR1 is MNHNS and CDR2 SASEGT. DNA for the CDR3: TGTGCCAGCAGTGAACGAGGTTCCGGGGAGCTGTTTTTT. It encodes CASSERGSGELFF.

The CDR3 bases are TGTGCCAGCAGCTTCGGGGAAGGCACTGAAGCTTTCTTT. Amino acids: CASSFGEGTEAFF. The chain joins TRBV7-9 to TRBJ1-1; D is uncertain. Trimming stripped 3 bases from V and 4 bases from J, with 9 bases between. Germline CDR1 reads SEHNR; CDR2 reads FQNEAQ (reference sequence). The CDR3 consists of 13 residues. Drawing the rest from reference TRBV7-9 and TRBJ1-1, the complete variable domain is DTGVSQNPRHKITKRGQNVTFRCDPISEHNRLYWYRQTLGQGPEFLTYFQNEAQLEKSRLLSDRFSAERPKGSFSTLEIQRTEQGDSAMYLCASSFGEGTEAFFGQGTRLTVV.

V and J are TRBV5-1 and TRBJ2-7; 7 bases match TRBD1. The V and J ends lost 0 bases and 0 bases, in that order; junction bases with no gene match: 9. CDR1 is SGHRS, CDR2 YFSETQ, per germline. The length of the CDR3 is 17 residues. The CDR3 sequence: CASSLGGQHPSSYEQYF. The CDR3 coding sequence is TGCGCCAGCAGCTTGGGGGGACAGCACCCGAGCTCCTACGAGCAGTACTTC.

V and J are TRBV6-5 and TRBJ2-7, with a weak D call TRBD2 (6 bases). The V end was cut by 7 bases, the J end by 6 bases, with 19 bases between. The V gene's germline CDR1 is MNHEY and CDR2 SVGAGI. The CDR3 is 14 residues long. CDR3 DNA sequence: TGTGCCAGCACTCCCCCTCTTGGTAGCGGCGAGCAGTACTTC. Its protein product is CASTPPLGSGEQYF.

The V and J genes are TRBV7-2 and TRBJ2-1, with 10 nucleotides matching TRBD2. Germline loops: CDR1 SGHTA, CDR2 FQGNSA. This CDR3 is built from 15 residues. The junction had 6 bases not matched to a gene; V was cut back by 4 bases and J by 6 bases. The CDR3 coding sequence is TGTGCCAGCAGCTCCGGGGGACTAGCGCCCAATGAGCAGTTCTTC. Amino acids: CASSSGGLAPNEQFF. The full variable domain, rest sourced from reference TRBV7-2 and TRBJ2-1, is GAGVSQSPSNKVTEKGKDVELRCDPISGHTALYWYRQSLGQGLEFLIYFQGNSAPDKSGLPSDRFSAERTGGSVSTLTIQRTQQEDSAVYLCASSSGGLAPNEQFFGPGTRLTVL.

V usage is TRBV19 and J usage is TRBJ1-6; a possible D gene is TRBD1 (6 bases). The CDR3 runs to 13 residues. Germline CDR1 reads LNHDA; CDR2 reads SQIVND (reference sequence). V lost 7 bases to trimming and J lost 8 bases, with 12 bases between them. CDR3 sequence (DNA): TGTGCCAGTATAGGGGGAACCCATTCACCCCTCCACTTT. This encodes CASIGGTHSPLHF.

This clone occurred once. The chain links TRBV10-3 to TRBJ2-1; 7 nucleotides align to TRBD1. The germline V gene encodes CDR1 ENHRY and CDR2 SYGVKD. The CDR3 sequence is 14 residues long. The V and J ends lost 6 bases and 8 bases, in that order; junction bases with no gene match: 10. The chain's CDR3 is CAIRADRVYDEQFF. The DNA for the CDR3 is TGTGCCATCAGAGCTGACAGGGTTTACGATGAGCAGTTCTTC.

J is TRBJ2-1 and V is TRBV29-1, with TRBD2 matching 11 bases. CDR1 is SQVTM, CDR2 ANQGSEA, per germline. Germline trimming cut 5 bases from V and 15 bases from J; bases unmatched to any gene: 15. The CDR3 extends over 14 amino acids. CDR3 loop: CSVPQGTSGGRTFF. The DNA for the CDR3 is TGCAGCGTTCCTCAAGGGACTAGCGGAGGGAGAACGTTCTTC.

The chain combines TRBV4-1 with TRBJ1-5; the match to TRBD1 covers 7 bases. Germline V gives CDR1 MGHRA, CDR2 YSYEKL. V was clipped by 5 bases and J by 4 bases; unmatched bases: 8. The CDR3 loop spans 15 amino acids. The CDR3 nucleotides read TGCGCCAGCAGCTATCAGGACAGGATTAATCAGCCCCAGCATTTT. Amino acid sequence: CASSYQDRINQPQHF.

V is TRBV7-8 and J is TRBJ1-2; maybe TRBD1 (6 bases). V was trimmed by 3 bases and J by 5 bases, leaving 13 bases between them. Germline V CDR1 and CDR2: SGHVS, FQNEAQ. CDR3 length: 14 amino acids. The CDR3 nucleotides are TGTGCCAGCAGCTTGGGACAACGAACTTATGGCTACACCTTC. Translating it yields CASSLGQRTYGYTF.

V gene TRBV19 combines with J gene TRBJ1-1; 9 bases agree with TRBD1. Germline V CDR1 and CDR2: LNHDA, SQIVND (reference sequence). Trimming took 5 bases from V and 4 from J; bases not matched to a gene: 11. The CDR3 covers 16 residues. CDR3 DNA: TGTGCCAGTAGTCCCCGGGACAGGGTCAGATCCACTGAAGCTTTCTTT. This translates into CASSPRDRVRSTEAFF. Supplemented by reference TRBV19 and TRBJ1-1, the full variable domain reads DGGITQSPKYLFRKEGQNVTLSCEQNLNHDAMYWYRQDPGQGLRLIYYSQIVNDFQKGDIAEGYSVSREKKESFPLTVTSAQKNPTAFYLCASSPRDRVRSTEAFFGQGTRLTVV.